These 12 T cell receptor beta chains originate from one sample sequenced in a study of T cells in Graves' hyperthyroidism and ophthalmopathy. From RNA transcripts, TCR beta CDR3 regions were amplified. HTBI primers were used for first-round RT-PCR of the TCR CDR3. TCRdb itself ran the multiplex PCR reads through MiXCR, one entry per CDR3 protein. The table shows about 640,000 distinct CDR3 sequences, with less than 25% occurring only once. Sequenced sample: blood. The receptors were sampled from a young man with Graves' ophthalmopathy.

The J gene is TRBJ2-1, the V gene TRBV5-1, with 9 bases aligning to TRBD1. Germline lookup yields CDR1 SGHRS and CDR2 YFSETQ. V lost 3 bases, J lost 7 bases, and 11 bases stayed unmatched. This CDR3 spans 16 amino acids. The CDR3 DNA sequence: TGCGCCAGCAGCTCCCGGGACAGGGTCTTGTGGAATGAGCAGTTCTTC. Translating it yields CASSSRDRVLWNEQFF.

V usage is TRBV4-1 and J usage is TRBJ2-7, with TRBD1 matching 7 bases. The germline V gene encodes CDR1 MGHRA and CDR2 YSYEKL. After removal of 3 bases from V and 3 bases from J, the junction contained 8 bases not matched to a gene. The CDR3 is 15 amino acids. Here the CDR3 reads CASSHATGTDYEQYF. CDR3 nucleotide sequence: TGCGCCAGCAGCCATGCCACCGGGACAGACTACGAGCAGTACTTC.

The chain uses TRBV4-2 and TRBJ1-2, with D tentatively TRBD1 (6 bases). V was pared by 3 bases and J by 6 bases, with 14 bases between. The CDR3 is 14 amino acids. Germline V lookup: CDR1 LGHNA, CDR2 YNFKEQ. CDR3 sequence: CASSQLGRGDGYTF. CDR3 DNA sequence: TGTGCCAGCAGCCAGCTAGGGAGGGGGGATGGCTACACCTTC.

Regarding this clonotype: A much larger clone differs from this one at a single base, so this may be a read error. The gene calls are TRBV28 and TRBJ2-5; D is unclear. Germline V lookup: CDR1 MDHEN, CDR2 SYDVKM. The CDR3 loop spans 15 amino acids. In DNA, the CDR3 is TGTGGCGGAGTACTTCTCCCACAGTCGCAAGAGACCCAGTACTTC. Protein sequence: CGGVLLPQSQETQYF.

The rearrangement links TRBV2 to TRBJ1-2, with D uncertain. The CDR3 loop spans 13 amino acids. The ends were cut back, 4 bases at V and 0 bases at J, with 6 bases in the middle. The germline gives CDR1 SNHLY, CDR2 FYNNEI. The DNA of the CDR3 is TGTGCCAGCAGTGTGCGGGCTAACTATGGCTACACCTTC. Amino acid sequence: CASSVRANYGYTF.

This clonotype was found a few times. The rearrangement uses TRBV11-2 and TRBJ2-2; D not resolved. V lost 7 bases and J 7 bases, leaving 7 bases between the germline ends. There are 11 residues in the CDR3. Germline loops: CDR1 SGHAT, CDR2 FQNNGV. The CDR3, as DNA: TGTGCCAGCACCGGTATCGGGGAGCTGTTTTTT. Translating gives CASTGIGELFF.

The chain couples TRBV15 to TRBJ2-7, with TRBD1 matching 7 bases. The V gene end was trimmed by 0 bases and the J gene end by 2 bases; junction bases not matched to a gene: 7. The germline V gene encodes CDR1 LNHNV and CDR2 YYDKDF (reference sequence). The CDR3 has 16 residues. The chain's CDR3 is CATSRDRGGLPYEQYF. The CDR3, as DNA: TGTGCCACCAGCAGAGATCGAGGGGGCTTACCCTACGAGCAGTACTTC. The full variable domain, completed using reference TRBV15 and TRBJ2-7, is DAMVIQNPRYQVTQFGKPVTLSCSQTLNHNVMYWYQQKSSQAPKLLFHYYDKDFNNEADTPDNFQSRRPNTSFCFLDIRSPGLGDTAMYLCATSRDRGGLPYEQYFGPGTRLTVT.

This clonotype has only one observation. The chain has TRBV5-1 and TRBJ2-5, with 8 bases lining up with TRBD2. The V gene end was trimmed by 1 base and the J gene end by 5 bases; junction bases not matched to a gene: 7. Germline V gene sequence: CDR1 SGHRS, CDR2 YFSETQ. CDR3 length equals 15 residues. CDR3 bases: TGCGCCAGCAGCTTGATGCGGGAGGCCGGTGAGACCCAGTACTTC. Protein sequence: CASSLMREAGETQYF. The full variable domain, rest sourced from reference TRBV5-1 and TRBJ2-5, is KAGVTQTPRYLIKTRGQQVTLSCSPISGHRSVSWYQQTPGQGLQFLFEYFSETQRNKGNFPGRFSGRQFSNSRSEMNVSTLELGDSALYLCASSLMREAGETQYFGPGTRLLVL.

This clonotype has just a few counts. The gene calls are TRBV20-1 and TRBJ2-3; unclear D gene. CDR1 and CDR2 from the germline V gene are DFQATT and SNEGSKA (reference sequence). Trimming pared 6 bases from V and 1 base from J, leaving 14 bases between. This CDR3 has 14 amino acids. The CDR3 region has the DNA TGCAGTGCCACCCGAGGAAGGGGCACAGATACGCAGTATTTT. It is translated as CSATRGRGTDTQYF.

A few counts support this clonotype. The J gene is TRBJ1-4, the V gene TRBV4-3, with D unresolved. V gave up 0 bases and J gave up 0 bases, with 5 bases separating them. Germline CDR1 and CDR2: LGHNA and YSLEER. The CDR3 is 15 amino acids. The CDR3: CASSQDQATNEKLFF. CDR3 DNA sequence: TGCGCCAGCAGCCAAGATCAGGCAACTAATGAAAAACTGTTTTTT.

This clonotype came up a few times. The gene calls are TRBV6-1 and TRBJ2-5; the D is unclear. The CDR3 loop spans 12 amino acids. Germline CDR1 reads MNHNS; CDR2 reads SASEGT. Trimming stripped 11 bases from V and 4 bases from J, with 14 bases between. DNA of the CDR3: TGTGCCTCCCCCGTCTTAGGAGAGACCCAGTACTTC. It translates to CASPVLGETQYF.

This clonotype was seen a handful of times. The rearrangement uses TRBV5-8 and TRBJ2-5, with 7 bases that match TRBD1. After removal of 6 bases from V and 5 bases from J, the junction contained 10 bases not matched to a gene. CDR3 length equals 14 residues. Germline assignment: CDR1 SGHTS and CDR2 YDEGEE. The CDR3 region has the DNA TGTGCCAGCACCATACAGGGGTTTTTGGAGACCCAGTACTTC. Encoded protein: CASTIQGFLETQYF.